The 26 T cell receptor beta chains below all came from one sample that was sequenced in a study of T-cell memory formation after mild COVID-19. TCRdb redid the calling of the 5' RACE reads with MiXCR, one entry per CDR3 protein. The sample consists of roughly 89,000 distinct CDR3 sequences, more than 12% of them appearing once. Sequenced material: PBMCs or a T cell subset sorted from them (not recorded which). These receptors all come from a man aged 18 to 30 who had mild COVID-19 (a few samples of this study predate the infection). Cell type and time point are not known.

The rearrangement uses TRBV19 and TRBJ1-1; no clear D gene. Trimming pared 4 bases from V and 3 bases from J, leaving 6 bases between. CDR1 is LNHDA, CDR2 SQIVND, per germline (reference sequence). The length of the CDR3 is 12 residues. CDR3 sequence reads: CASSKVDTEAFF. Here the CDR3 DNA reads TGTGCCAGTAGTAAGGTAGACACTGAAGCTTTCTTT. Based on the CDR3 plus reference TRBV19 and TRBJ1-1, the full variable domain is DGGITQSPKYLFRKEGQNVTLSCEQNLNHDAMYWYRQDPGQGLRLIYYSQIVNDFQKGDIAEGYSVSREKKESFPLTVTSAQKNPTAFYLCASSKVDTEAFFGQGTRLTVV.

This chain links TRBV4-1 with TRBJ1-1; no firm D call. Between the trimmed V and J ends, which lost 0 bases and 3 bases, there was a span of 5 bases. The CDR3 extends over 13 amino acids. Looked up from germline, CDR1 is MGHRA and CDR2 is YSYEKL. CDR3 coding DNA: TGCGCCAGCAGCCAAGACCTTGACACTGAAGCTTTCTTT. Protein product: CASSQDLDTEAFF.

The chain couples TRBV25-1 to TRBJ1-2; possibly TRBD1 for D (6 bases). The CDR3 runs 17 residues. V lost 1 base to trimming and J lost 6 bases, with 21 bases between them. CDR1 is MGHDK and CDR2 is SYGVNS in the germline V gene. The CDR3 DNA follows: TGTGCCAGCAGTGAATTACGGGGGGCAACCCCCCTGAATGGCTACACCTTC. The encoded protein is CASSELRGATPLNGYTF.

This clonotype was seen many times. The chain carries TRBV7-8 and TRBJ2-5, with 8 bases that match TRBD1. Germline-derived CDR1 and CDR2 are SGHVS and FQNEAQ. V was clipped by 3 bases and J by 6 bases; unmatched bases: 3. The CDR3 contains 13 residues. CDR3 DNA sequence: TGTGCCAGCAGCTTTGGACAGGGAAAGACCCAGTACTTC. Translation: CASSFGQGKTQYF.

The chain recombines TRBV29-1 with TRBJ2-3, with TRBD2 as a possible D gene (6 bases). Germline values: CDR1 SQVTM, CDR2 ANQGSEA. This CDR3 spans 13 amino acids. CDR3 DNA: TGCGCCGGGGAGGTTCCTAGCACAGATACGCAGTATTTT. This encodes CAGEVPSTDTQYF.

The rearrangement links TRBV7-2 to TRBJ2-2; weak D call: TRBD2 (6 bases). The CDR3 extends over 15 amino acids. Looked up from germline, CDR1 is SGHTA and CDR2 is FQGNSA. V dropped 5 bases and J dropped 4 bases, with 14 bases sitting between them. The CDR3 nucleotides read TGTGCCAGCAGCCTACGGGAGAGGGGCACCGGGGAGCTGTTTTTT. Its protein is CASSLRERGTGELFF.

The chain links TRBV4-2 to TRBJ2-3; tentative D call: TRBD2 (7 bases). Deletions cut 1 base from V and 4 bases from J, with 15 bases between. Germline CDR1 reads LGHNA; CDR2 reads YNFKEQ. The CDR3 sequence is 16 residues long. The CDR3 DNA follows: TGTGCCAGCAGCCAAGTGGAGGGGGGGTTGGCAGATACGCAGTATTTT. Translation gives CASSQVEGGLADTQYF.

CDR3 coding DNA: TGTGCCAGCAGCTTAACTGGTGGGGTACCAGGCACAGATACGCAGTATTTT. This sequence encodes CASSLTGGVPGTDTQYF. The V and J genes are TRBV7-3 and TRBJ2-3; D not certain. Germline values: CDR1 SGHTA, CDR2 FQGTGA. The CDR3 contains 17 residues. With 0 bases removed from V and 1 base from J, the gap between germline ends came to 14 bases.

This chain connects TRBV4-1 to TRBJ2-3; TRBD2 aligns across 7 bases. V gave up 4 bases and J gave up 1 base; unmatched junction bases: 14. Germline V gene sequence: CDR1 MGHRA, CDR2 YSYEKL. The CDR3 spans 18 residues. The chain's CDR3 is CASSPTLRGEGRTDTQYF. The CDR3, as DNA: TGCGCCAGCAGCCCAACCCTCCGGGGGGAAGGCCGCACAGATACGCAGTATTTT.

V and J are TRBV9 and TRBJ1-1; TRBD1 matches at 9 bases. The length of the CDR3 is 14 residues. Germline V lookup: CDR1 SGDLS, CDR2 YYNGEE. J was trimmed by 2 bases and V by 4 bases; bases with no gene match: 3. CDR3 sequence (DNA): TGTGCCAGCAGCCGGACAGGGGACAACACTGAAGCTTTCTTT. Its translation: CASSRTGDNTEAFF.

The rearrangement joins TRBV7-9 to TRBJ1-2; 8 nucleotides align to TRBD1. V shed 4 bases, J shed 0 bases, and the junction held 4 bases outside the gene matches. The length of the CDR3 is 15 residues. Germline V gives CDR1 SEHNR, CDR2 FQNEAQ (reference sequence). The CDR3 protein is CASSSPGGPNYGYTF. The CDR3 DNA reads TGTGCCAGCAGCTCCCCAGGGGGCCCTAACTATGGCTACACCTTC.

Many counts were recorded for this clonotype. The CDR3 sequence is CASSPITSVEETQYF. The CDR3 DNA follows: TGTGCCAGCAGTCCTATCACTAGCGTAGAAGAGACCCAGTACTTC. The chain carries TRBV6-5 and TRBJ2-5; 7 nucleotides match TRBD2. V was pared by 5 bases and J by 3 bases, with 9 bases of the junction left unmatched. The germline V gene encodes CDR1 MNHEY and CDR2 SVGAGI. This CDR3 is built from 15 residues.

This clonotype showed up just once. This sequence joins TRBV4-1 and TRBJ1-1; D unclear. In germline, CDR1 is MGHRA, CDR2 YSYEKL. Trimming cost V 1 base and J 5 bases, with 23 bases left between them. The CDR3 is 18 residues long. CDR3 DNA sequence: TGCGCCAGCAGCCAAGTTCCCAGTCCCAACCTAGGGAAGACTGAAGCTTTCTTT. Translation: CASSQVPSPNLGKTEAFF.

This clonotype turned up a few times. This chain links TRBV7-9 with TRBJ2-7, with D perhaps matching TRBD1 (5 bases). Trimming removed 3 bases from V and 3 bases from J, with 6 bases in between. The CDR3 length is 12 residues. In germline, CDR1 is SEHNR, CDR2 FQNEAQ (reference sequence). CDR3: CASSFQGYEQYF. For the CDR3, the DNA is TGTGCCAGCAGCTTCCAGGGCTACGAGCAGTACTTC.

This clonotype has a count of ten or more. V is TRBV4-2 and J is TRBJ2-6; no reliable D call. The CDR3 runs 17 residues. V lost 5 bases, J lost 1 base, and 15 bases lay in between. The germline V gene has CDR1 LGHNA and CDR2 YNFKEQ. The CDR3 sequence: CASSSPVGLSGANVLTF. CDR3 nucleotides: TGTGCCAGCAGCTCCCCGGTTGGGTTATCTGGGGCCAACGTCCTGACTTTC.

This clonotype was detected ten times or more. V gene TRBV10-3 combines with J gene TRBJ2-5; 7 bases line up with TRBD1. The CDR3 contains 14 residues. The germline V gene has CDR1 ENHRY and CDR2 SYGVKD. Trimming cost V 5 bases and J 2 bases; bases outside gene matches: 5. CDR3 in DNA: TGTGCCATCAGTACAGGGGAGAGGCAAGAGACCCAGTACTTC. It is translated as CAISTGERQETQYF.

This clonotype has only a few counts. The chain couples TRBV19 to TRBJ1-1; D may be TRBD1 (5 bases). Per germline, CDR1 LNHDA and CDR2 SQIVND (reference sequence). This CDR3 region has 16 residues. The V and J ends lost 4 bases and 4 bases respectively, with 19 bases between them. CDR3 amino acids: CASSTSPGTLPTEAFF. The CDR3, as DNA: TGTGCCAGTAGTACCTCACCCGGGACGCTACCCACTGAAGCTTTCTTT. The full variable domain, rest sourced from reference TRBV19 and TRBJ1-1, is DGGITQSPKYLFRKEGQNVTLSCEQNLNHDAMYWYRQDPGQGLRLIYYSQIVNDFQKGDIAEGYSVSREKKESFPLTVTSAQKNPTAFYLCASSTSPGTLPTEAFFGQGTRLTVV.

Many counts were recorded for this clonotype. The chain is built from TRBV6-6 and TRBJ2-3; D is uncertain. The CDR3 has 15 residues. Trimming pared 5 bases from V and 3 bases from J, leaving 15 bases between. Looked up from germline, CDR1 is MNHNY and CDR2 is SVGAGI (reference sequence). Written as DNA, the CDR3 is TGTGCCAGCAGTCTGATGGGTCCGCCTACAGATACGCAGTATTTT. As protein: CASSLMGPPTDTQYF.

This clonotype was found a few times. This chain joins TRBV7-2 and TRBJ2-3; tentatively, D is TRBD2 (6 bases). V lost 8 bases, J lost 2 bases, and 14 bases lay in between. Germline V gene sequence: CDR1 SGHTA, CDR2 FQGNSA. The CDR3 is 14 amino acids. The chain's CDR3 is CASAPEGLTDTQYF. In DNA form, the CDR3 reads TGTGCCAGCGCCCCGGAGGGCCTCACAGATACGCAGTATTTT.

In this sample, this clonotype turned up a few times. This rearrangement joins TRBV28 to TRBJ1-2; D is undetermined. Trimming took off 6 bases at V and 0 bases at J, with 14 bases between the two ends. The CDR3 length is 15 residues. Germline V CDR1 and CDR2: MDHEN, SYDVKM. The CDR3 here is CASSPGLTANYGYTF. The CDR3 DNA reads as TGTGCCAGCAGCCCCGGACTCACAGCTAACTATGGCTACACCTTC.

This clonotype was seen repeatedly, ten times or more. This chain uses TRBV12-3 or TRBV12-4 with TRBJ2-7; 7 bases are shared with TRBD1. V shed 3 bases and J 4 bases; nucleotides not matched to a gene: 3. This CDR3 spans 13 amino acids. This chain's CDR3 is CASSLGTVYEQYF. Written as DNA, the CDR3 is TGTGCCAGCAGTTTGGGGACAGTTTACGAGCAGTACTTC.

This chain connects TRBV7-9 to TRBJ1-1; 8 positions match TRBD1. Germline trimming cut 6 bases from V and 9 bases from J; bases unmatched to any gene: 12. Looked up from germline, CDR1 is SEHNR and CDR2 is FQNEAQ (reference sequence). The CDR3 sequence is 14 residues long. CDR3 sequence: CASSYGTGDFKAFF. Written as DNA, the CDR3 is TGTGCCAGCAGTTACGGGACAGGAGATTTTAAAGCTTTCTTT.

This clonotype was picked up many times. In nucleotides, the CDR3 is TGTGCCAGCAAACTTAGGACTAGCCTCGGGGACATTCAGTACTTC. Its translation: CASKLRTSLGDIQYF. The chain joins TRBV12-3 or TRBV12-4 to TRBJ2-4; 8 bases match TRBD2. The V segment lost 7 bases and the J segment 8 bases; nucleotides outside the gene matches: 13. The CDR3 consists of 15 residues.

This clonotype appeared a few times. This chain links TRBV7-2 with TRBJ2-7, with TRBD1 as a possible D gene (5 bases). The V gene lost 5 bases and the J gene lost 0 bases, with 14 bases spanning the gap. The CDR3 contains 15 residues. CDR1 is SGHTA, CDR2 FQGNSA, per germline. Here the CDR3 reads CASSPRGGASYEQYF. DNA of the CDR3: TGTGCCAGCAGCCCTAGGGGCGGTGCCTCCTACGAGCAGTACTTC. Full variable domain (rest looked up from reference TRBV7-2 and TRBJ2-7): GAGVSQSPSNKVTEKGKDVELRCDPISGHTALYWYRQSLGQGLEFLIYFQGNSAPDKSGLPSDRFSAERTGGSVSTLTIQRTQQEDSAVYLCASSPRGGASYEQYFGPGTRLTVT.

This sequence joins TRBV4-1 and TRBJ2-1; D unresolved. The CDR3 length is 14 residues. V was pared by 1 base and J by 7 bases, with 11 bases between. Germline lookup yields CDR1 MGHRA and CDR2 YSYEKL. CDR3 sequence: CASSQGTYGNEQFF. The CDR3 nucleotides are TGCGCCAGCAGCCAAGGAACCTACGGTAATGAGCAGTTCTTC.

The chain joins TRBV6-1 to TRBJ2-7, with a tentative D call TRBD2 (5 bases). The CDR3 sequence is 14 residues long. V was cut by 0 bases and J by 5 bases, with 11 bases left in between. Germline CDR1 MNHNS, CDR2 SASEGT. CDR3 in DNA: TGTGCCAGCAGTGAAGCAAGGGAGCCGGACGAGCAGTACGTC. Translating it yields CASSEAREPDEQYV.